A selection of T cell receptor beta chains follows, all from one sample in a study of graft-versus-host responses after intestinal transplantation. Here immunoSEQ multiplex PCR was the method, and the copy in TCRdb shows in-frame clones only, minus some. The sample consists of roughly 120,000 clones, just over 90% of them appearing once. Their antigen targets remain unknown. Sequencing was performed on unstimulated CD8+ T cells sorted from spleen or lymph node cells, taken before intestinal transplant. The receptor source for this set is a human donor who received an intestinal transplant. Each CDR3 is given with its conserved first and last residue. The D gene is left open where the match is weak. Size is omitted from some rows. Given values are once, few, many or a class for expanded clones.

D gene	J gene	V gene	clone size	CDR3 protein	CDR3 DNA
TRBD1	TRBJ2-1	TRBV28	-	CASSLAPRDRAYNEQFF	TGTGCCAGCAGTTTAGCCCCCCGGGACAGGGCTTACAATGAGCAGTTCTTC
-	TRBJ2-2	TRBV18	-	CATPGGFANTGELFF	TGTGCCACCCCAGGAGGCTTCGCGAACACCGGGGAGCTGTTTTTT
-	TRBJ1-5	TRBV4-1	-	CASSQGLSNQPQHF	TGCGCCAGCAGCCAAGGACTGAGTAATCAGCCCCAGCATTTT
-	TRBJ2-7	TRBV30	-	CAWGHGRYEQYF	TGTGCCTGGGGACACGGCAGATACGAGCAGTACTTC
-	TRBJ1-5	TRBV28	-	CASSLGATENQPQHF	TGTGCCAGCAGCTTGGGGGCTACCGAAAATCAGCCCCAGCATTTT
-	TRBJ2-7	TRBV7-8	-	CASSSTYTGSFYEQYF	TGTGCCAGCAGCTCTACCTACACCGGCTCCTTTTACGAGCAGTACTTC
-	TRBJ2-3	TRBV19	-	CASSSTGGTDTQYF	TGTGCCAGTAGCTCCACCGGGGGTACAGATACGCAGTATTTT
-	TRBJ2-2	TRBV7-6	-	CASSYNRAGELFF	TGTGCCAGCAGCTATAACCGGGCAGGGGAGCTGTTTTTT
-	TRBJ2-7	TRBV28	-	CASSSPYEGEQYF	TGTGCCAGCAGTTCCCCCTATGAAGGCGAGCAGTACTTC
TRBD1	TRBJ1-3	TRBV11-2	-	CASSLRGPGTGNTIYF	TGTGCCAGCAGCTTAAGGGGGCCAGGGACTGGAAACACCATATATTTT
TRBD2	TRBJ2-7	TRBV30	-	CAWNSGLAGGEQYF	TGTGCCTGGAACTCAGGACTAGCGGGAGGCGAGCAGTACTTC
-	TRBJ2-7	TRBV6-1	-	CASSVDLTYEQYF	TGTGCCAGCAGTGTGGACCTTACCTACGAGCAGTACTTC
-	TRBJ2-2	TRBV12-2	once	CASRAWDRIVGRDTGELFF	TGTGCAAGTCGCGCTTGGGACCGAATTGTTGGGAGGGACACCGGGGAGCTGTTTTTT
-	TRBJ1-1	TRBV30	-	CAWSPSGTEAFF	TGTGCCTGGAGTCCTAGCGGGACTGAAGCTTTCTTT
TRBD2	TRBJ2-1	TRBV28	-	CASRGGSVGGEQFF	TGTGCCAGCAGGGGGGGGAGTGTCGGTGGTGAGCAGTTCTTC
TRBD1	TRBJ1-2	TRBV5-8	-	CASSLLSGGSDYGYTF	TGTGCCAGCAGCTTGTTATCAGGGGGCAGCGACTATGGCTACACCTTC
-	TRBJ1-2	TRBV27	-	CASSLRGDMGYTF	TGTGCCAGCAGTTTACGGGGAGACATGGGCTACACCTTC
-	TRBJ2-3	TRBV7-6	-	CASSLGSGPDTQYF	TGTGCCAGCAGCTTAGGATCGGGGCCAGATACGCAGTATTTT
-	TRBJ2-7	TRBV19	-	CASRAGASYEQYF	TGTGCCAGTAGGGCGGGCGCTTCCTACGAGCAGTACTTC
-	TRBJ1-1	TRBV5-1	-	CASSPAGTMNTEAFF	TGCGCCAGCAGCCCTGCGGGAACCATGAACACTGAAGCTTTCTTT
TRBD2	TRBJ2-1	TRBV6-5	-	CASSSLAGAFNEQFF	TGTGCCAGCAGTTCACTAGCGGGAGCCTTCAATGAGCAGTTCTTC
-	TRBJ2-5	TRBV9	-	CASSVGRIQETQYF	TGTGCCAGCAGCGTAGGTCGAATCCAAGAGACCCAGTACTTC
-	TRBJ2-7	TRBV4-3	once	CASSQVRSSEQYF	TGCGCCAGCAGCCAAGTTCGATCGAGTGAGCAGTACTTC
-	TRBJ1-1	TRBV19	-	CASGDQGNTEAFF	TGTGCCAGCGGAGATCAGGGGAACACTGAAGCTTTCTTT
-	TRBJ1-1	TRBV11-2	-	CASSLEIGTEAFF	TGTGCCAGCAGCTTAGAGATAGGCACTGAAGCTTTCTTT
-	TRBJ2-7	TRBV10-3	few	CASGDSTYEQYF	TGTGCCAGCGGGGACAGCACCTACGAGCAGTACTTC
-	TRBJ1-5	TRBV27	-	CASSSPAQGYQPQHF	TGTGCCAGCAGTTCGCCGGCACAGGGCTACCAGCCCCAGCATTTT